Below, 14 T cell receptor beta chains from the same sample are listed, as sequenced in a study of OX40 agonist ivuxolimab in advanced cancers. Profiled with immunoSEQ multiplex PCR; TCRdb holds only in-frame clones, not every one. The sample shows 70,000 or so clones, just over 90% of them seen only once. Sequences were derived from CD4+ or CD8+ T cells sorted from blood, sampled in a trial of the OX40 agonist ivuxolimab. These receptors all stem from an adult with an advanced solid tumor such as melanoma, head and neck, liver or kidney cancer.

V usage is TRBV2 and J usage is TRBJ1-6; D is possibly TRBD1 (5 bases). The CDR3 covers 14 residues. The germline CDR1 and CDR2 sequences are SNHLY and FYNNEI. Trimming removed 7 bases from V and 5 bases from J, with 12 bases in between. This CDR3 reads CASKAGTNNSPLHF. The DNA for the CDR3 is TGTGCCAGCAAAGCCGGGACGAATAATTCACCCCTCCACTTT.

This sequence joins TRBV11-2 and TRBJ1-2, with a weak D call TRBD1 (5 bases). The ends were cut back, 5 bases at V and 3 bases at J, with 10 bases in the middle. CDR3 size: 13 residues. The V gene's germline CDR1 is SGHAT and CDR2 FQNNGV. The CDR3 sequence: CASSPLTDYGYTF. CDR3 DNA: TGTGCCAGCAGCCCCTTGACAGACTATGGCTACACCTTC.

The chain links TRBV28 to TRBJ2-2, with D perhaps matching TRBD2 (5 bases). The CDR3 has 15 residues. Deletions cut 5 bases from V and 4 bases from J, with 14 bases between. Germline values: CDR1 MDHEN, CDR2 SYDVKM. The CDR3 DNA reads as TGTGCCAGCAGTACCCTAACTAGACGCACCGGGGAGCTGTTTTTT. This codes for CASSTLTRRTGELFF.

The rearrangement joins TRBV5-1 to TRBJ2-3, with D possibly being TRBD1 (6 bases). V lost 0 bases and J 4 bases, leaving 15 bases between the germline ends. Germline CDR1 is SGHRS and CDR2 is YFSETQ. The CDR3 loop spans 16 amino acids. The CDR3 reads CASSLDAQGQADTQYF. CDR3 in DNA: TGCGCCAGCAGCTTGGATGCACAGGGCCAGGCAGATACGCAGTATTTT.

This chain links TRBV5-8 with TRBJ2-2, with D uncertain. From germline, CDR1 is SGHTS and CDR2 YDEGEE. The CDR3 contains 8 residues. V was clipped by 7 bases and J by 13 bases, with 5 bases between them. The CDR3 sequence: CASAPLFF. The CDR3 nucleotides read TGTGCCAGCGCCCCGCTGTTTTTT.

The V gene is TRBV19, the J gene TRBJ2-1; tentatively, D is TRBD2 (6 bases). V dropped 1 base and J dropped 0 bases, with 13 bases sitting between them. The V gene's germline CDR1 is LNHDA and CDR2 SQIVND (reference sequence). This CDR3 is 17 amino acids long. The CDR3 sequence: CASSIGVAGNSYNEQFF. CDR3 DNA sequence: TGTGCCAGTAGTATAGGAGTGGCGGGGAACTCCTACAATGAGCAGTTCTTC.

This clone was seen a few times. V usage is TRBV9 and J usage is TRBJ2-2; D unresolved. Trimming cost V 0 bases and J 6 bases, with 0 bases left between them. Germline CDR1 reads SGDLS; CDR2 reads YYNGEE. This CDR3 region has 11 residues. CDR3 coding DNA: TGTGCCAGCAGCGTAGCCGGGGAGCTGTTTTTT. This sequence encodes CASSVAGELFF.

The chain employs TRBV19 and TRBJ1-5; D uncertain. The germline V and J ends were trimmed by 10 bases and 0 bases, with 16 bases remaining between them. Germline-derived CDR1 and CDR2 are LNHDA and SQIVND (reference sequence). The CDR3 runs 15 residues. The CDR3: CATLISTNSNQPQHF. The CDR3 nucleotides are TGTGCCACCCTAATAAGTACGAATAGCAATCAGCCCCAGCATTTT. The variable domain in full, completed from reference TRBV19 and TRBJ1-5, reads DGGITQSPKYLFRKEGQNVTLSCEQNLNHDAMYWYRQDPGQGLRLIYYSQIVNDFQKGDIAEGYSVSREKKESFPLTVTSAQKNPTAFYLCATLISTNSNQPQHFGDGTRLSIL.

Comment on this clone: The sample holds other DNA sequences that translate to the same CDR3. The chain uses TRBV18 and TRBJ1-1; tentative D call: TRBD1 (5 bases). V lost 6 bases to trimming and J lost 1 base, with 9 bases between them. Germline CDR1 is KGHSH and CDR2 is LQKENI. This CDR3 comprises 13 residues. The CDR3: CASSPTGNTEAFF. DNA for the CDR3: TGTGCCAGCTCTCCCACAGGGAACACTGAAGCTTTCTTT.

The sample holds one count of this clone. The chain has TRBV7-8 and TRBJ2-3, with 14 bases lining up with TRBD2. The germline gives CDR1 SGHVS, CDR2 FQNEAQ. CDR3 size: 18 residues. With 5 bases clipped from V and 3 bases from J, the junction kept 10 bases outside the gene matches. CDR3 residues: CASSPTRLAGGRTDTQYF. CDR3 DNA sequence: TGTGCCAGCAGCCCAACCCGACTAGCGGGAGGGCGAACAGATACGCAGTATTTT.

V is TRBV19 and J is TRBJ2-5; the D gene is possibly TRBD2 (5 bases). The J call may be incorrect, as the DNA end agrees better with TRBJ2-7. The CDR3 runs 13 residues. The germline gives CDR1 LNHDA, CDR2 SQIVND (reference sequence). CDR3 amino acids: CASSVSGTYEQYF. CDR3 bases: TGTGCCAGTAGCGTGTCGGGGACCTACGAGCAGTACTTC.

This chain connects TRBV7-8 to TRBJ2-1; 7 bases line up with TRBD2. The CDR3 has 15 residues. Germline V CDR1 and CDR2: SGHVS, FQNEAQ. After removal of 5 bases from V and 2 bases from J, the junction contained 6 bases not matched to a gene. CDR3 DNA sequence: TGTGCCAGCAGCCCGACCGGGACTACCTACAATGAGCAGTTCTTC. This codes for CASSPTGTTYNEQFF.

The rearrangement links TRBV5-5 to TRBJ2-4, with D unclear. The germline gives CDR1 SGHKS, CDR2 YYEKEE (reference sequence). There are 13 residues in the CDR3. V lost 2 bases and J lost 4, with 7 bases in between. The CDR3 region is CASSLGSKNIQYF. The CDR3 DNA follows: TGTGCCAGCAGCTTAGGCAGTAAAAACATTCAGTACTTC.

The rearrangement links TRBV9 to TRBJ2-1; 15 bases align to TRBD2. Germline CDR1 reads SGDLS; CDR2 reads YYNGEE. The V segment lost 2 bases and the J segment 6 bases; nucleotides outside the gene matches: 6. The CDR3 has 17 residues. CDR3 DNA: TGTGCCAGCAGCGTCGGACTAGCGGGAGGGTGGGTCAATGAGCAGTTCTTC. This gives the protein CASSVGLAGGWVNEQFF.